This TCR beta chain was recovered during a study of T cells in Graves' hyperthyroidism and ophthalmopathy. Study-wide findings and caveats: Most thyroid clonotypes expanded above 0.001 appeared in blood too. Researchers report that a 13 V-J model separated ophthalmopathy from stable hyperthyroidism.

About this clonotype: Its antigen is unknown.

An absence of ophthalmopathy progression within 18 months meant stable Graves' hyperthyroidism. Patients between 18 and 65 years old had hyperthyroidism, newly diagnosed and lasting under 2 months. Germline V gives CDR1 LGHNT, CDR2 FRNRAP. The CDR3 runs 14 residues. Trimming removed 4 bases at V and 5 bases at J, with 14 bases between. RNA transcripts served as the template for amplifying TCR beta CDR3 regions. The HTBI primer set served for first-round RT-PCR of the TCR CDR3. TCRdb ran MiXCR on the multiplex PCR reads and lists one entry per CDR3 protein. The sample has 500,000 to 650,000 distinct CDR3 sequences, about 14% seen once.

Sample: blood. V gene TRBV12-5 combines with J gene TRBJ2-5; D might be TRBD2 (6 bases). The sequence came from a woman aged 35 to 49 with Graves' hyperthyroidism. Here the CDR3 reads CASGWGRGGETQYF. The CDR3 DNA is TGTGCTAGTGGTTGGGGACGTGGAGGGGAGACCCAGTACTTC.